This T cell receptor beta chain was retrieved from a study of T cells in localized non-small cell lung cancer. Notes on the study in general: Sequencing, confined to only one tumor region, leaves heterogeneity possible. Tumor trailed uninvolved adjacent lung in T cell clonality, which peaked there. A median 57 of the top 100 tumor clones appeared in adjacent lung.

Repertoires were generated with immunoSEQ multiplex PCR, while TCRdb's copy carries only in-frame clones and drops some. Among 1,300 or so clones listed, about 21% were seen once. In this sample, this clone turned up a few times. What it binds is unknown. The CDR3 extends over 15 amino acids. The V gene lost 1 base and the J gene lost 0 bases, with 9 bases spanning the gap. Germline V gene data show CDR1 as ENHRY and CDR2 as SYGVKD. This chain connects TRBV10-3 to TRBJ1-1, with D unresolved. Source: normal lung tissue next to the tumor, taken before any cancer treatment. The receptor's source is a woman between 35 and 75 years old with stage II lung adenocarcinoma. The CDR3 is CAISEFTPLNTEAFF. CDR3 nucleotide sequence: TGTGCCATCAGTGAGTTCACCCCCCTGAACACTGAAGCTTTCTTT.